This T cell receptor beta chain comes out of a study of CD8+ T cells in alopecia areata (dated by TCRdb to 2016 to 2018). In the study overall: Treated patients were enrolled in an open-label pilot trial of oral tofacitinib at 5 to 10 mg twice daily for moderate-to-severe alopecia areata. Tofacitinib was administered for 6 to 18 months, and 6 months of follow-up off drug were then conducted to assess delayed response and recurrence. TCRbeta CDR3 regions were amplified by immunoSEQ multiplex PCR with 35 Vbeta forward and 13 Jbeta reverse primers. Clonality in the scalp was compared among normal scalp (n=4), patchy alopecia areata scalp (n=8), and alopecia totalis/universalis scalp (n=8). RNA was extracted with the PAXgene miRNA kit for fixed scalp, the miRNeasy kit for PBMCs, and the RNeasy kit for mouse skin. Disease severity in treated patients was measured with the SALT score, which quantifies the percentage of affected scalp surface area. Tofacitinib-treated patients had biopsies at baseline and at 4 and 24 weeks of treatment, with a later scalp biopsy in several patients. On the human side, TCRbeta sequencing was run on scalp tissue and on sorted CD4+ and CD8+ peripheral blood T cells from healthy controls and from alopecia areata patients with either patchy or totalis/universalis disease. In both human patients and the C3H/HeJ mouse model, the study applied high-throughput TCRbeta sequencing to look at T cell clonal expansion in alopecia areata. Paper-wide results and their limitations: Because the treated cohort was small and included a single nonresponder, larger studies are needed to assess links between baseline CD8+ expansion and response. Unlike mouse skin, which is dominated by gammadelta T cells, normal human skin has resident alphabeta T cells that are also sequenced, and this complicates analysis of the scalp TCR repertoire. Many expanded lesional clones persisted in scalp and blood during tofacitinib treatment, which may partly explain relapse after stopping treatment. Scalp clonality and the number of expanded CD8+ clones among the top 100 scalp clones were significantly decreased by tofacitinib. TCR sequences shared between patients were less clear than in mice, possibly partly because of HLA diversity in the patient population. Lesional scalp, especially in alopecia totalis/universalis, showed higher clonality and more expanded CD8+ clones than normal scalp, suggesting antigenic drive.

A few counts support this clone. The antigen it recognizes is unknown. It has no much larger one-base neighbor in the sample; base qualities were not kept. Per the publication, the treatment or condition label means: oral pan-JAK inhibitor, 5-10 mg twice daily. Lesional scalp punch biopsies and peripheral blood were collected from alopecia areata patients. PBMCs were separated by density centrifugation and stained for CD3, CD4 and CD8, after which CD4+ and CD8+ T cells were sorted on a FACSAria. Libraries were made using the immunoSEQ multiplex PCR assay. RNA was extracted from all samples and reverse transcribed into cDNA as template for TCR sequencing. First-strand cDNA was synthesized using SuperScript III with a 2:1 mix of oligo-dT and random hexamers. A synthetic immune receptor repertoire was used to assess amplification bias, and residual bias was removed computationally. Per the authors' processing: After raw reads were preprocessed to remove errors, the CDR3 was defined following IMGT conventions as running from the conserved cysteine to phenylalanine. Clonality was calculated as 1 minus Shannon entropy normalized by log2 of the number of productive unique TCRs. Whether scalp clones were CD4 or CD8 was inferred by matching scalp TCRbeta sequences against CD4 and CD8 repertoires sorted from blood. Here the immuneACCESS table is served through TCRdb, limited to in-frame sequences with V and J called. Missing clones are a known gap in these copies; in checked studies unresolved V genes cover under half, and the rest lacks a known reason. The DNA gave D and trimming, while V, J and clone size come from that table. The table for this sample lists under 110,000 clones; roughly 56% of them were counted only once. Jointly, the top ten make up about a sixth of the sample.

The sample was CD8+ T cells sorted from blood, taken at approximately week 56, from a patient treated with tofacitinib. The sequence came from a human donor with alopecia areata.

The nucleotide sequence is given as TGCAGCGTTGAAGTTCTTTCCGGGGCTGGTCGTGGTGAGCAGTTCTTC. This gives the protein CSVEVLSGAGRGEQFF. Recombination connected TRBV29-1 to TRBJ2-1; the D gene is possibly TRBD1 or TRBD2, with 5 bases matching each. V is pared back by 1 base and J by 9 bases, with 22 bases lying between the germline termini. CDR1 and CDR2 are read off the germline V gene as SQVTM and ANQGSEA. The CDR3 sequence holds 16 residues, the cysteine and phenylalanine included. Just CDR3 DNA is preserved here, 48 bases in frame from base 1.